A selection of T cell receptor beta chains follows, all from one sample in a study of blood T cell repertoires in COVID-19. Assay used: immunoSEQ multiplex PCR; TCRdb lists only in-frame clones, some missing. The sample records fewer than 250,000 clones, approximately 87% being singletons. Sequencing was carried out using peripheral blood. The receptors shown here come from a woman aged 45-60 years with acute or convalescent COVID-19. Each CDR3 is given without its conserved first and last residue.

TRBV4-3 ASSQDEDFNNEQF
TRBV19 ASKSGSMDIQY
TRBV11-3 ASSLVFRVQETQY
TRBV10-1 ASSDYMESEKLF
TRBV25-1 ASRPSVLGQGLYEQY
TRBV19 ASSTGVHGEF
TRBV5-5 ASDRLSSGNTIY
TRBV6-2/TRBV6-3 ASSYPDGGQPQH
TRBV7-8 ASSPGTSGTKNIQY
TRBV6-6 ASSYLDNTYEQY
TRBV5-1 ASSLAGPNRGIYTGELF
TRBV29-1 SVRTENTEAF
TRBV2 ASSETGTEAF
TRBV2 ASSVIPTSGGEQY
TRBV6-5 ASKGAENIQY
TRBV10-2 ASSELPGGMRETQY
TRBV6-5 ASSYDGGSYNEQF
TRBV5-5 ASSPRGADQPQH
TRBV4-1 ASSIEQSYGYT
TRBV10-3 AISDPTSNYEQF
TRBV5-1 ASSLGTGAEAEAF
TRBV3-1/TRBV3-2 ASSQVGQGSGYT
TRBV11-3 ASSPEGTRGTDTQY